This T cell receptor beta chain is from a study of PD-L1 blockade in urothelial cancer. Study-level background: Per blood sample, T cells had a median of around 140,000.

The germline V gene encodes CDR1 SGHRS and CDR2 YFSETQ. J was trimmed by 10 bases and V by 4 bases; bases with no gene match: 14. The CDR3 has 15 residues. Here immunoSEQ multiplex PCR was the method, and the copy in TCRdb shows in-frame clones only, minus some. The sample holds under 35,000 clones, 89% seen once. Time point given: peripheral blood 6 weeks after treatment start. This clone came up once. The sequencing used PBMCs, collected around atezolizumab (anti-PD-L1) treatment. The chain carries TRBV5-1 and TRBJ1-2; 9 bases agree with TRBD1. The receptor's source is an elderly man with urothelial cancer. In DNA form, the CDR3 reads TGCGCCAGCAGCAAGAGGGGACAGGGTTACCAAGACTACACCTTC. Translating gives CASSKRGQGYQDYTF.